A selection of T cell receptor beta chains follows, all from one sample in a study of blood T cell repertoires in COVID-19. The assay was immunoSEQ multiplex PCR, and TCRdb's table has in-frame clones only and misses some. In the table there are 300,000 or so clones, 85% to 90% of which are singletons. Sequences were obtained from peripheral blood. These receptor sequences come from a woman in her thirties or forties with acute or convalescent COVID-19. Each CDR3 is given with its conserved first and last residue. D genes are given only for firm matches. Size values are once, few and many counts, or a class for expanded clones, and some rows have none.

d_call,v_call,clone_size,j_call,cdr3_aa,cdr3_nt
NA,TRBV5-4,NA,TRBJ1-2,CASSPPEGANYGYTF,TGTGCCAGCAGCCCCCCGGAAGGGGCTAACTATGGCTACACCTTC
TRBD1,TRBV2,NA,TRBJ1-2,CASSERGQDTNGYTF,TGTGCCAGCAGTGAGCGGGGACAGGATACCAATGGCTACACCTTC
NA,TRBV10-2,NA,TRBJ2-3,CASSRPGADTQYF,TGCGCCAGCAGCCGCCCCGGAGCAGATACGCAGTATTTT
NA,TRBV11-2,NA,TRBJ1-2,CASSLEGNGYTF,TGTGCCAGCAGCTTGGAGGGGAATGGCTACACCTTC
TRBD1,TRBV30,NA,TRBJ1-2,CAWGTGYGYTF,TGTGCCTGGGGGACAGGGTACGGCTACACCTTC
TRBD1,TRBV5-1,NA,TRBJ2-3,CASSWGQGSDTQYF,TGCGCCAGCAGCTGGGGACAGGGATCAGATACGCAGTATTTT
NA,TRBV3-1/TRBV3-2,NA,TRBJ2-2,CASTLTGGVTGELFF,TGTGCCAGCACCCTAACCGGCGGGGTCACCGGGGAGCTGTTTTTT
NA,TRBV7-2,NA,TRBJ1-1,CASSLEIRGPEAFF,TGTGCCAGCAGCTTAGAAATAAGGGGCCCTGAAGCTTTCTTT
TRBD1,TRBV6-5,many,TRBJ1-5,CASSWDSVQPQHF,TGTGCCAGCAGTTGGGACAGCGTTCAGCCCCAGCATTTT
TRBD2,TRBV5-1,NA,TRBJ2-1,CASVGGDTYNEQFF,TGCGCCAGCGTCGGGGGGGACACCTACAATGAGCAGTTCTTC
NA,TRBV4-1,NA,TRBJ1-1,CASSQGGPGGAFF,TGCGCCAGCAGCCAAGGAGGTCCTGGGGGGGCTTTCTTT
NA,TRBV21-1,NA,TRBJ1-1,CASSKPGQGLTEAFF,TGTGCCAGCAGCAAACCAGGGCAGGGGCTCACTGAAGCTTTCTTT
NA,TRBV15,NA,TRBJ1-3,CATSSYQEGNTIYF,TGTGCCACCAGCAGCTATCAAGAGGGAAACACCATATATTTT
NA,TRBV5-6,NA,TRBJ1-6,CASSSVIRRSGEKNSPLHF,TGTGCCAGCAGCTCCGTGATCCGGAGGTCAGGGGAGAAAAATTCACCCCTCCACTTT
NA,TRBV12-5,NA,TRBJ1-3,CASGLVLDRAGNTIYF,TGTGCTAGTGGTTTGGTACTCGACCGGGCTGGAAACACCATATATTTT
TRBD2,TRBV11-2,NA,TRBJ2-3,CASRRLAGGAREVDTQYF,TGTGCCAGCAGACGACTAGCGGGGGGGGCCCGGGAGGTGGATACGCAGTATTTT
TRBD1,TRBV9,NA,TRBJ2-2,CASSSTWTGVSGELFF,TGTGCCAGCAGCTCTACCTGGACAGGGGTATCCGGGGAGCTGTTTTTT
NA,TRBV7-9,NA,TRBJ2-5,CASSPGTEEIQYF,TGTGCCAGCAGCCCCGGGACTGAAGAGATCCAGTACTTC
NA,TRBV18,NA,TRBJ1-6,CASSPLGSRGSPLHF,TGTGCCAGCTCACCACTGGGGAGTAGAGGTTCACCCCTCCACTTT
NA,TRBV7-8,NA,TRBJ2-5,CASSPAGDEETQYF,TGTGCCAGCAGCCCCGCAGGGGACGAAGAGACCCAGTACTTC
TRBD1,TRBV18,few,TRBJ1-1,CASSPEGGVRTEAFF,TGTGCCAGCTCACCAGAAGGGGGCGTAAGAACTGAAGCTTTCTTT
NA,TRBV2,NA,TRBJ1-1,CASCPDGDTEAFF,TGTGCCAGCTGTCCGGACGGGGACACTGAAGCTTTCTTT
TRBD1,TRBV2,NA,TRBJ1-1,CASSEEGQRWTEAFF,TGTGCCAGCAGTGAAGAGGGACAGAGATGGACTGAAGCTTTCTTT
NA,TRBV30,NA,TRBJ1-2,CAWSATPSANYGYTF,TGTGCCTGGAGCGCCACCCCCAGTGCTAACTATGGCTACACCTTC
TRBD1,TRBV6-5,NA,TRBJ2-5,CASSRDRGEEETQYF,TGTGCCAGCAGCCGGGACAGGGGAGAGGAAGAGACCCAGTACTTC
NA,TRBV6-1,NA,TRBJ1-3,CASSDRGWGGNTIYF,TGTGCCAGCAGTGACAGGGGATGGGGTGGAAACACCATATATTTT
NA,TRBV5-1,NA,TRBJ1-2,CASSPGQIGNYGYTF,TGCGCCAGCAGCCCCGGACAGATTGGTAACTATGGCTACACCTTC